This passage covers 14 T cell receptor beta chains from one sample sequenced in a study of T-cell memory formation after mild COVID-19. TCRdb re-called the 5' RACE reads through MiXCR, storing one row per CDR3 protein. The sample lists about 400,000 distinct CDR3 sequences; 20% to 25% were seen once. What was sequenced was PBMCs or a T cell subset sorted from them (not recorded which). The source is an adult woman who had mild COVID-19 (a few samples of this study predate the infection). Cell type and time point are not known.

The chain employs TRBV5-5 and TRBJ1-2; D ambiguous. CDR1 is SGHKS, CDR2 YYEKEE, per germline (reference sequence). This CDR3 is built from 12 residues. With 5 bases removed from V and 7 bases from J, the gap between germline ends came to 12 bases. The DNA for the CDR3 is TGTGCCAGCAGTAAGCTAGGGCCTGGCTACACCTTC. This encodes CASSKLGPGYTF.

This clonotype was observed a handful of times. V is TRBV11-2 and J is TRBJ1-1; 7 bases agree with TRBD1. Germline-derived CDR1 and CDR2 are SGHAT and FQNNGV. The CDR3 runs 15 residues. V gave up 3 bases and J gave up 8 bases; unmatched junction bases: 12. The CDR3 DNA is TGTGCCAGCAGCTTTGGGGACAGATATGGAGGCGAAGCTTTCTTT. Translation gives CASSFGDRYGGEAFF. The variable domain in full, with the rest retrieved from reference TRBV11-2 and TRBJ1-1, is EAGVAQSPRYKIIEKRQSVAFWCNPISGHATLYWYQQILGQGPKLLIQFQNNGVVDDSQLPKDRFSAERLKGVDSTLKIQPAKLEDSAVYLCASSFGDRYGGEAFFGQGTRLTVV.

The chain couples TRBV18 to TRBJ2-3, with 11 bases identical to TRBD2. This CDR3 contains 16 residues. CDR1 and CDR2 from the germline V gene are KGHSH and LQKENI. V lost 4 bases and J lost 3; bases outside the gene matches: 6. The CDR3 reads CASSLLLAGETDTQYF. For the CDR3, the DNA is TGTGCCAGCTCACTACTACTAGCGGGAGAGACAGATACGCAGTATTTT.

This clonotype was observed a few times. The genes are TRBV15 and TRBJ2-7, with D possibly being TRBD1 or TRBD2 (6 bases each). CDR1 and CDR2 from the germline V gene are LNHNV and YYDKDF (reference sequence). The ends were cut back, 3 bases at V and 7 bases at J, with 16 bases in the middle. This CDR3 spans 14 amino acids. CDR3 amino acids: CATSSDRLGGEQYF. The CDR3 nucleotides are TGTGCCACCAGCAGCGACCGACTAGGGGGGGAGCAGTACTTC.

This clonotype came up a few times. This chain joins TRBV7-9 and TRBJ1-2; tentatively, D is TRBD1 (5 bases). The length of the CDR3 is 11 residues. The V end lost 2 bases, the J end lost 10 bases, and 8 bases lay between the germline ends. Per germline, CDR1 SEHNR and CDR2 FQNEAQ (reference sequence). The CDR3 loop reads CASSLQGDYTF. The CDR3 nucleotides read TGTGCCAGCAGCTTACAGGGTGACTACACCTTC.

This clonotype was seen a few times. The rearrangement uses TRBV25-1 and TRBJ2-5, with D possibly matching TRBD1 (6 bases). Trimming took 5 bases from V and 1 from J, leaving 14 bases between them. Germline V gene data show CDR1 as MGHDK and CDR2 as SYGVNS. The CDR3 is 15 amino acids. This CDR3 reads CASSPSTGPQETQYF. CDR3 DNA: TGTGCCAGCAGTCCTTCTACAGGGCCCCAAGAGACCCAGTACTTC.

This clonotype has more than one count but fewer than ten. V gene TRBV7-2 combines with J gene TRBJ2-3, with D unclear. Trimming removed 1 base at V and 5 bases at J, with 16 bases between. This CDR3 is 16 amino acids long. Germline CDR1 is SGHTA and CDR2 is FQGNSA. The CDR3 spells CASSLGIGGALDTQYF. CDR3 coding DNA: TGTGCCAGCAGCTTAGGGATAGGCGGAGCCCTAGATACGCAGTATTTT.

This clonotype was seen many times. This chain connects TRBV4-2 to TRBJ2-1; D is unresolved. The CDR3 totals 17 residues. Germline loops: CDR1 LGHNA, CDR2 YNFKEQ. V lost 0 bases, J lost 0 bases, and 12 bases lay in between. The chain's CDR3 is CASSQDRSWDSYNEQFF. CDR3 coding DNA: TGTGCCAGCAGCCAAGATCGGAGTTGGGACTCCTACAATGAGCAGTTCTTC.

This clonotype has more than one count but fewer than ten. J is TRBJ2-2 and V is TRBV21-1. TRBV21-1 is assigned pseudogene status. This CDR3 has 11 amino acids. The CDR3 loop reads CASSRPGELFF. The DNA of the CDR3 is TGTGCCAGCAGCAGACCCGGGGAGCTGTTTTTT.

This clonotype was counted a few times. This rearrangement joins TRBV5-1 to TRBJ2-5, with TRBD2 matching over 7 bases. Germline values: CDR1 SGHRS, CDR2 YFSETQ. The CDR3 sequence is 15 residues long. Germline trimming cut 2 bases from V and 1 base from J; bases unmatched to any gene: 5. DNA of the CDR3: TGCGCCAGCAGCTTCGTCGGGAGGCCCCAAGAGACCCAGTACTTC. It encodes CASSFVGRPQETQYF.

In this sample, this clonotype turned up a few times. V gene TRBV29-1 combines with J gene TRBJ2-3, with 9 bases matching TRBD2. The CDR3 extends over 14 amino acids. The J segment lost 5 bases and the V segment lost 3 bases, leaving 6 bases of the junction unmatched. Germline lookup yields CDR1 SQVTM and CDR2 ANQGSEA. CDR3 amino acids: CSVEWREGGDTQYF. CDR3 in DNA: TGCAGCGTTGAGTGGCGGGAGGGTGGAGATACGCAGTATTTT.

J is TRBJ2-3 and V is TRBV2, with 10 bases fitting TRBD1. The CDR3 runs 14 residues. Trimming removed 7 bases from V and 5 bases from J; junction bases left unmatched: 6. CDR1 SNHLY and CDR2 FYNNEI come from the germline V gene. CDR3 sequence: CASNRDRGQDTQYF. The CDR3 nucleotides are TGTGCCAGCAACCGGGACAGGGGACAAGATACGCAGTATTTT.

A few counts support this clonotype. The chain employs TRBV11-2 and TRBJ2-1; 9 bases match TRBD2. Germline V gene data show CDR1 as SGHAT and CDR2 as FQNNGV. This CDR3 has 16 residues. V was clipped by 1 base and J by 9 bases; unmatched bases: 10. The CDR3: CASSLAASGTPREQFF. The CDR3 DNA reads as TGTGCCAGCAGCTTAGCCGCTAGCGGGACACCACGTGAGCAGTTCTTC.

In its sample, this clonotype was seen a few times. The rearrangement uses TRBV12-3 or TRBV12-4 and TRBJ2-5, with 15 bases lining up with TRBD2. V shed 5 bases and J 5 bases; nucleotides not matched to a gene: 6. The CDR3 sequence is 16 residues long. The CDR3 sequence: CASSLGLAGGGETQYF. CDR3 bases: TGTGCCAGCAGTCTGGGACTAGCGGGAGGAGGGGAGACCCAGTACTTC.